A selection of T cell receptor beta chains follows, all from one sample in a study of blood T cell repertoires in COVID-19. Measured with immunoSEQ multiplex PCR; TCRdb has only the in-frame clones, and not every one. The table has about 280,000 clones, roughly 85% seen once. Sequencing used peripheral blood. The receptors here all came from a human donor in a cohort sampled during active COVID-19. Both conserved end residues are part of each CDR3. The D gene is left open where the match is weak. Not all rows give a size; the values are once, few, many and, for expanded clones, a class.

J: TRBJ1-2
D: -
V: TRBV28
size: -
DNA: TGTGCCAGCAGTTTAAGTGAGACAGTCCCCGGCTACACCTTC
CDR3: CASSLSETVPGYTF

J: TRBJ1-6
D: -
V: TRBV7-9
size: few
DNA: TGTGCCAGCAGCCTCAGGGGTAGTAATTCACCCCTCCACTTT
CDR3: CASSLRGSNSPLHF

J: TRBJ2-2
D: -
V: TRBV6-5
size: once
DNA: TGTGCCAGCAGCGACGGAGGGGTTCTCGCCGGGGAGCTGTTTTTT
CDR3: CASSDGGVLAGELFF

J: TRBJ2-1
D: -
V: TRBV5-4
size: -
DNA: TGTGCCAGCAGCCGTGTCACACAAAACAATGAGCAGTTCTTC
CDR3: CASSRVTQNNEQFF

J: TRBJ1-2
D: -
V: TRBV7-8
size: -
DNA: TGTGCCAGCAGCTTACTGCAAGAGCCATATGGCTACACCTTC
CDR3: CASSLLQEPYGYTF

J: TRBJ1-5
D: TRBD1
V: TRBV5-8
size: -
DNA: TGTGCCAGCATCAAGGGACAGGGAAATCAGCCCCAGCATTTT
CDR3: CASIKGQGNQPQHF

J: TRBJ2-1
D: -
V: TRBV27
size: -
DNA: TGTGCCAGCAGCCCCGGGACTTATTACAATGAGCAGTTCTTC
CDR3: CASSPGTYYNEQFF

J: TRBJ2-1
D: -
V: TRBV24-1
size: once
DNA: TGTGCCACCTCAGGCTCGTCACTCCTCTCGATCAGGAATGAGCAGTTCTTC
CDR3: CATSGSSLLSIRNEQFF

J: TRBJ2-2
D: -
V: TRBV11-2
size: -
DNA: TGTGCCAGCAGCTCACAAACGGTAGCTCAGAACACCGGGGAGCTGTTTTTT
CDR3: CASSSQTVAQNTGELFF

J: TRBJ1-5
D: TRBD1
V: TRBV2
size: -
DNA: TGTGCCAGCAGTGGACAGGGGATTCAGCCCCAGCATTTT
CDR3: CASSGQGIQPQHF

J: TRBJ2-2
D: -
V: TRBV27
size: -
DNA: TGTGCCAGCAAGGATCGGGCCGGGGAGCTGTTTTTT
CDR3: CASKDRAGELFF

J: TRBJ2-2
D: TRBD1
V: TRBV5-5
size: -
DNA: TGTGCCAGCAGCTTAGACAGGGCTAACGGGGAGCTGTTTTTT
CDR3: CASSLDRANGELFF

J: TRBJ2-7
D: -
V: TRBV28
size: -
DNA: TGTGCCAGCAGTCGTTCGGACAGCCGGGTACTGTCCGAGCAGTACTTC
CDR3: CASSRSDSRVLSEQYF

J: TRBJ2-3
D: -
V: TRBV7-9
size: once
DNA: TGTGCCAGCAGCTTACCGGACTATTACACAGATACGCAGTATTTT
CDR3: CASSLPDYYTDTQYF

J: TRBJ2-2
D: TRBD2
V: TRBV29-1
size: -
DNA: TGCAGCTCAAGCGGGACGTCGAACACCGGGGAGCTGTTTTTT
CDR3: CSSSGTSNTGELFF

J: TRBJ2-3
D: -
V: TRBV7-9
size: -
DNA: TGTGCCAGCAGCTTATCTCTAGGCACAGATACGCAGTATTTT
CDR3: CASSLSLGTDTQYF

J: TRBJ2-5
D: TRBD2
V: TRBV5-1
size: -
DNA: TGCGCCAGCTGCTCTAGCGGGAGAGCGGGGGAGACCCAGTACTTC
CDR3: CASCSSGRAGETQYF

J: TRBJ2-7
D: TRBD2
V: TRBV29-1
size: -
DNA: TGCAGCGTCGTACTAGCGGACGCCTACGAGCAGTACTTC
CDR3: CSVVLADAYEQYF

J: TRBJ2-1
D: -
V: TRBV7-2
size: -
DNA: TGTGCCAGCAGCTTCTCCGCACTAGCCGCTGAGCAGTTCTTC
CDR3: CASSFSALAAEQFF

J: TRBJ2-1
D: TRBD2
V: TRBV12-3/TRBV12-4
size: -
DNA: TGTGCCAGCAGTCTGACTAGCAGTGAGCAGTTCTTC
CDR3: CASSLTSSEQFF

J: TRBJ2-1
D: TRBD2
V: TRBV7-6
size: -
DNA: TGTGCCAGCAGCTTCGCTAGCGGGAGTCGCTACAATGAGCAGTTCTTC
CDR3: CASSFASGSRYNEQFF

J: TRBJ1-2
D: -
V: TRBV7-9
size: once
DNA: TGTGCCAGCAGCTTAGGAGCAGGGTATGGCTACACCTTC
CDR3: CASSLGAGYGYTF

J: TRBJ1-5
D: -
V: TRBV18
size: -
DNA: TGTGCCAGCTCCGACGGAGTTGATCAGCCCCAGCATTTT
CDR3: CASSDGVDQPQHF

J: TRBJ2-2
D: -
V: TRBV18
size: -
DNA: TGTGCCAGCTCACGCGGCAGTAACACCGGGGAGCTGTTTTTT
CDR3: CASSRGSNTGELFF

J: TRBJ2-7
D: TRBD2
V: TRBV27
size: -
DNA: TGTGCCAGCAGTGGACTAGCCGTGTCTGGCGAGCAGTACTTC
CDR3: CASSGLAVSGEQYF

J: TRBJ1-1
D: -
V: TRBV29-1
size: -
DNA: TGCAGCGTTGAAGGAGGGGGAAACACTGAAGCTTTCTTT
CDR3: CSVEGGGNTEAFF

J: TRBJ2-1
D: TRBD1
V: TRBV30
size: -
DNA: TGTGCCTGGAGTAAACCGGGACAGGGTTTTTACAATGAGCAGTTCTTC
CDR3: CAWSKPGQGFYNEQFF

J: TRBJ2-1
D: -
V: TRBV27
size: -
DNA: TGTGCCAGCGCGGGGGGACAGGGATTAGACAATGAGCAGTTCTTC
CDR3: CASAGGQGLDNEQFF

J: TRBJ2-5
D: -
V: TRBV3-1/TRBV3-2
size: -
DNA: TGTGCCAGCAGCCAATTCGAAGGGGCTGAGACCCAGTACTTC
CDR3: CASSQFEGAETQYF

J: TRBJ1-1
D: -
V: TRBV7-8
size: few
DNA: TGTGCCAGCAGCTCCCAAGGGAGAGTGAACACTGAAGCTTTCTTT
CDR3: CASSSQGRVNTEAFF

J: TRBJ1-2
D: TRBD1
V: TRBV29-1
size: -
DNA: TGCAGCGCTCACAGGGGCAACTATGGCTACACCTTC
CDR3: CSAHRGNYGYTF

J: TRBJ2-3
D: TRBD1
V: TRBV30
size: -
DNA: TGTGCCTGGAGTGTACGGGGGACAGGAGGAGATACGCAGTATTTT
CDR3: CAWSVRGTGGDTQYF

J: TRBJ2-2
D: TRBD2
V: TRBV7-8
size: -
DNA: TGTGCCAGCAGCGGACGACTAGCGTACCGGGCCGGGGAGCTGTTTTTT
CDR3: CASSGRLAYRAGELFF

J: TRBJ2-7
D: -
V: TRBV28
size: -
DNA: TGTGCCAGCACCCCCGGAGGGTCTACTCCTTACGAGCAGTACTTC
CDR3: CASTPGGSTPYEQYF

J: TRBJ2-1
D: TRBD1
V: TRBV4-3
size: once
DNA: TGCGCCAGCAGCCAAGATCTCCTCCGGACAGGGGCCTACAATGAGCAGTTCTTC
CDR3: CASSQDLLRTGAYNEQFF

J: TRBJ2-5
D: -
V: TRBV7-2
size: -
DNA: TGTGCCAGCAGCTTAAGAGGGAGGACTCAAGAGACCCAGTACTTC
CDR3: CASSLRGRTQETQYF

J: TRBJ2-1
D: -
V: TRBV3-1/TRBV3-2
size: -
DNA: TGTGCCAGCAGCCAAGACAAACTTCTATTAAGCTCCTACAATGAGCAGTTCTTC
CDR3: CASSQDKLLLSSYNEQFF